The clone carrying this T cell receptor (beta chain) came up many times. No antigen is known for it. UMIs and a universal primer site were added when TCR cDNA was made by 5'RACE template switching. TCRdb reprocessed the 5' RACE reads with MiXCR, giving one entry per CDR3 protein. The table records about 130,000 distinct CDR3 sequences, about 7.4% of them present only once. V was shortened by 5 bases and J by 6 bases, with 11 bases between the two germline ends. Germline V gene sequence: CDR1 LGHNA, CDR2 YSLEER. The CDR3 is 13 amino acids. The sample belongs to a study of T cells after yellow fever vaccination. Findings of the study overall: Researchers cautioned that FACS-sorted repertoires could harbor abundant clonotypes contaminating from the bulk population.

The chain combines TRBV4-3 with TRBJ1-5, with a possible D match to TRBD1 (6 bases). This sample comprised CD4+ T cells sorted from PBMCs, obtained about 10 days after the first yellow fever vaccination. This receptor was taken from a man aged 18-30 years who received the YFV17D yellow fever vaccine. CDR3 residues: CASSLLRGQPQHF. The CDR3 DNA sequence: TGCGCCAGCAGCTTACTCAGGGGTCAGCCCCAGCATTTT.